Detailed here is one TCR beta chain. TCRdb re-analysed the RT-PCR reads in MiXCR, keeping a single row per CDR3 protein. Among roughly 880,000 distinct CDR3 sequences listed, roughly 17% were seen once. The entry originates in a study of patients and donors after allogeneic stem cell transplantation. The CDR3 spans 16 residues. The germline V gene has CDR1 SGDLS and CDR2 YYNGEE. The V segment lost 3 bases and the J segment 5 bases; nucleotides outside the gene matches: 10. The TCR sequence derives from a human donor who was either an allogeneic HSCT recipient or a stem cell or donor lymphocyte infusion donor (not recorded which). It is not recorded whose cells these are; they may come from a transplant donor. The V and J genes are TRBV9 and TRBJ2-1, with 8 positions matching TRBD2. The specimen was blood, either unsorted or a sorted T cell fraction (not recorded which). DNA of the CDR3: TGTGCCAGCAGCGCACGAGCGGGAGTAAGAGACAATGAGCAGTTCTTC. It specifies CASSARAGVRDNEQFF.